This TCR beta chain was profiled in a study of cytomegalovirus exposure and HLA in healthy donors. Study-wide findings and caveats: An apparent linkage of common viral pathogens to several of the most significant clusters emerged in a later analysis.

Trimming shortened V by 0 bases and J by 10 bases, and 7 bases separated the two germline ends. The CDR3 runs 12 residues. Looked up from germline, CDR1 is SGHAT and CDR2 is FQNNGV. The PCR made use of 60 Vbeta and 13 Jbeta primers. TCRdb keeps only in-frame clones here, not all; method: immunoSEQ multiplex PCR. Here the sample spans approximately 170,000 clones, about 75% being singletons. A remark on this clone: What it binds is unknown.

V usage is TRBV11-2 and J usage is TRBJ2-1; a weak D match, TRBD2 (6 bases). Sequencing was carried out using PBMCs. This clonotype originated in a man aged 18 to 29 in good health and CMV-seropositive. CDR3 sequence reads: CASSLDRGEQFF. In DNA form, the CDR3 reads TGTGCCAGCAGCTTAGATCGGGGGGAGCAGTTCTTC.